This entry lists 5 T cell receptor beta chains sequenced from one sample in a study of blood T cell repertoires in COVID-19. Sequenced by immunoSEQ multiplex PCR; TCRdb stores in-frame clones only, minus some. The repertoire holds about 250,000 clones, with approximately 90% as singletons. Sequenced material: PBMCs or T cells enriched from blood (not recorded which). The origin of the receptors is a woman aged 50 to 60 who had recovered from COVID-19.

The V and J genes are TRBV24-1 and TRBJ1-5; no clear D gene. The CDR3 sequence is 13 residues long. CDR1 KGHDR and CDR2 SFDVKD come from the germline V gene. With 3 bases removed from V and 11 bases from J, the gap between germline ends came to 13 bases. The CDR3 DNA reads TGTGCCACCAGTGATAACGCGCGGGTGGCCCAGCATTTT. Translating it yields CATSDNARVAQHF.

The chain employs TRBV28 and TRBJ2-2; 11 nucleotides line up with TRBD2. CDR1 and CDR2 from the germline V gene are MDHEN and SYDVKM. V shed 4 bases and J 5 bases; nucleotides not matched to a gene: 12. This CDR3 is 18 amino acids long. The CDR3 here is CASSYPRGASGRTGELFF. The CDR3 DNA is TGTGCCAGCAGTTACCCCCGAGGAGCTAGCGGGAGGACCGGGGAGCTGTTTTTT.

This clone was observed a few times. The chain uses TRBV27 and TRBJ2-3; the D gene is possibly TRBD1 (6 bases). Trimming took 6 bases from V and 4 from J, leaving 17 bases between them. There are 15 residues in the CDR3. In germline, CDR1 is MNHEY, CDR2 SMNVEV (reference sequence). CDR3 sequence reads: CASRRRQDGPDTQYF. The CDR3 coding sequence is TGTGCCAGCAGACGTAGACAGGACGGCCCAGATACGCAGTATTTT.

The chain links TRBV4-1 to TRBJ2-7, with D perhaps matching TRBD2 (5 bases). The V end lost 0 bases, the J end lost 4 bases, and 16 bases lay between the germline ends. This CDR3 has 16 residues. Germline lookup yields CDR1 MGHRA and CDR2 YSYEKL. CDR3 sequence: CASSQELGGRVYEQYF. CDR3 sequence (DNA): TGCGCCAGCAGCCAAGAACTAGGTGGGAGAGTGTACGAGCAGTACTTC.

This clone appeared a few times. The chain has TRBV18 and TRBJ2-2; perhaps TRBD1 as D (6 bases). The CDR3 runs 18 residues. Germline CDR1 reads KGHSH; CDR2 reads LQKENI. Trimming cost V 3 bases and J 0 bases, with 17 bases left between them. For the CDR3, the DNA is TGTGCCAGCTCACCGGCCCCTGGACAGAAAACGAACACCGGGGAGCTGTTTTTT. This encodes CASSPAPGQKTNTGELFF.